This T cell receptor beta chain was sequenced during a study of T cells in Graves' hyperthyroidism and ophthalmopathy. Background on the study: Peripheral blood was acquired at first diagnosis, ahead of any therapy whatsoever.

Study-level findings and limits: Expanded thyroid clonotypes (above 0.001) were mostly also found in blood.

On this clonotype: Its antigen remains unidentified.

Germline lookup yields CDR1 KGHDR and CDR2 SFDVKD. The CDR3 consists of 15 residues. With V trimmed by 5 bases and J by 6 bases, 8 bases remained unmatched. Researchers amplified the TCR beta CDR3 regions from RNA transcripts. The HTBI primer set was used in a first-round RT-PCR of the TCR CDR3. TCRdb itself ran the multiplex PCR reads through MiXCR, one entry per CDR3 protein. The table records about 600,000 distinct CDR3 sequences, 13% to 15% of them present only once. Sequencing was carried out using blood. The V call is TRBV24-1, the J call TRBJ1-4, with TRBD1 identical over 7 bases. The source of this sequence is a woman between 18 and 29 years old with Graves' ophthalmopathy. In nucleotides, the CDR3 is TGTGCCACCAGTGGCCCAGGGGGGGGCCATGAAAAACTGTTTTTT. This translates into CATSGPGGGHEKLFF.